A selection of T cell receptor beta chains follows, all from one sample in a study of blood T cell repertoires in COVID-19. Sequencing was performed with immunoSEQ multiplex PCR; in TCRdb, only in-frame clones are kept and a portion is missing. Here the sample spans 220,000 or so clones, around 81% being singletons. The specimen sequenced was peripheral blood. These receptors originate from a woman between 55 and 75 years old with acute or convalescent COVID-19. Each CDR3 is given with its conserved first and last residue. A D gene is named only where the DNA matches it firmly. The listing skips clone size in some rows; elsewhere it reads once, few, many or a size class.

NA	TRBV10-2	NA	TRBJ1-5	TGCGCCAGCAGTGAGATAGGGGACAATCAGCCCCAGCATTTT	CASSEIGDNQPQHF
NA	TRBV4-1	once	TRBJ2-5	TGCGCCAGCAGCCAAGATTCCCCACGGCGGGCGACCCAGTACTTC	CASSQDSPRRATQYF
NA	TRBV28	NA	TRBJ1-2	TGTGCCAGCACCAGCCAGGGGCTTAATGGCTACACCTTC	CASTSQGLNGYTF
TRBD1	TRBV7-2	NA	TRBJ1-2	TGTGCCAGCAGTAAATCATCGGACAGGGGGTATGGCTACACCTTC	CASSKSSDRGYGYTF
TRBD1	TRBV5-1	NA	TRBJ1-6	TGCGCCAGCAGAACCGGACAGGGCGACTCACCCCTCCACTTT	CASRTGQGDSPLHF
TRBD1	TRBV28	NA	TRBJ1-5	TGTGCCAGCAGCTCTTTCCGGGACAGGGGCAATCAGCCCCAGCATTTT	CASSSFRDRGNQPQHF
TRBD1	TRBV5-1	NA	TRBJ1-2	TGCGCCAGCAGCTTGGGACAGGGAAGGGCTGGTGGCTACACCTTC	CASSLGQGRAGGYTF
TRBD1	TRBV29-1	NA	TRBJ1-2	TGCAGCGTAACTATGGGACAGGGGAACTATGGCTACACCTTC	CSVTMGQGNYGYTF
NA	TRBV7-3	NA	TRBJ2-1	TGTGCCAGCAGCCCCAACGGACAAAATTACAATGAGCAGTTCTTC	CASSPNGQNYNEQFF
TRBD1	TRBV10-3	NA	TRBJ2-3	TGTGCCATCAGTGAGTCGACAGGGAGCACAGATACGCAGTATTTT	CAISESTGSTDTQYF
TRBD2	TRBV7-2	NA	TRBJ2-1	TGTGCCAGCAGCCCGCTAGCGGGGGGGCCGGCTGAGCAGTTCTTC	CASSPLAGGPAEQFF
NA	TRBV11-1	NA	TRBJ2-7	TGTGCCAGCAGCGTGGGACGGACTACCTCCTACGAGCAGTACTTC	CASSVGRTTSYEQYF
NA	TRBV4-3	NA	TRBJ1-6	TGCGCCAGCAGCCAAGAGTTGGGGGGTTTTGGGGGTTCACCCCTCCACTTT	CASSQELGGFGGSPLHF
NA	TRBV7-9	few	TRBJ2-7	TGTGCCAGCAGCCGAACGGGTAGGGCAGGGATCTACGAGCAGTACTTC	CASSRTGRAGIYEQYF
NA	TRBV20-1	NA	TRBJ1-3	TGCAGCCCCCACTCTGGAAACACCATATATTTT	CSPHSGNTIYF
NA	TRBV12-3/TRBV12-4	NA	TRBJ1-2	TGTGCCAGCACGAGACTGGGCTATGGCTACACCTTC	CASTRLGYGYTF
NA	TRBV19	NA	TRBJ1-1	TGTGCCAGTAGTTTTGACAGGCTTACTGAAGCTTTCTTT	CASSFDRLTEAFF
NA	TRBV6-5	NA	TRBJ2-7	TGTGCCAGCAGACAGGGTTACGAGCAGTACTTC	CASRQGYEQYF
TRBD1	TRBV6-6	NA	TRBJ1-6	TGTGCCAGCAGTCCCGTATCGGGACAGAGACTTAATTCACCCCTCCACTTT	CASSPVSGQRLNSPLHF
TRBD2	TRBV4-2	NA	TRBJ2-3	TGTGCCAGCAGCCAAGGCTCTAGCGGGGGGGCCGGGAATACGCAGTATTTT	CASSQGSSGGAGNTQYF
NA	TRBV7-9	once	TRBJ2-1	TGTGCCAGCAGTAAGGGGGCGGGAATCTACAATGAGCAGTTCTTC	CASSKGAGIYNEQFF
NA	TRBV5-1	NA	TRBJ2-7	TGCGCCAGCAGCGTCAGGGGAACGGACTACGAGCAGTACTTC	CASSVRGTDYEQYF
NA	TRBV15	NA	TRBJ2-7	TGTGCCACCAGCCCAGGCCGTACTGCTGGCTACGAGCAGTACTTC	CATSPGRTAGYEQYF
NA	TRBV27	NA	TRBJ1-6	TGTGCCAGCAGGCGTATTGAACTGAATTCACCCCTCCACTTT	CASRRIELNSPLHF
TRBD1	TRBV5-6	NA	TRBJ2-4	TGTGCCAGCAGACAGGGGACAGGCCTCTTTATGAACATTCAGTACTTC	CASRQGTGLFMNIQYF
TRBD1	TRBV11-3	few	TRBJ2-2	TGTGCCCAAAATCACTCGCCGGGACAGGGATCCTTATACGGGGAGCTGTTTTTT	CAQNHSPGQGSLYGELFF
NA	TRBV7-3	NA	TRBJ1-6	TGTGCCAGCAGCTTACAGGGAGGGGTGGATTCACCCCTCCACTTT	CASSLQGGVDSPLHF